This T cell receptor beta chain originates from a study of monozygotic twins with inflammatory bowel disease. Eight separate reactions per sample yielded the cDNA. One entry per CDR3 protein, without DNA, is what TCRdb gives after re-calling the 5' RACE reads. The sample includes about 160,000 distinct CDR3 sequences. T cells were not sorted, and total RNA was isolated straight from whole blood. This CDR3 region has 16 residues. Germline CDR1 reads SGHTS; CDR2 reads YDEGEE. The sequencing sample was made of blood. The TCR sequence derives from a human donor with ulcerative colitis or Crohn's disease, or a healthy co-twin of an affected twin (not recorded which). The genes are TRBV5-8 and TRBJ2-1; there is no DNA to check the TCRdb D call of TRBD2. The CDR3 protein is CASSWVTSGGANEQFF.